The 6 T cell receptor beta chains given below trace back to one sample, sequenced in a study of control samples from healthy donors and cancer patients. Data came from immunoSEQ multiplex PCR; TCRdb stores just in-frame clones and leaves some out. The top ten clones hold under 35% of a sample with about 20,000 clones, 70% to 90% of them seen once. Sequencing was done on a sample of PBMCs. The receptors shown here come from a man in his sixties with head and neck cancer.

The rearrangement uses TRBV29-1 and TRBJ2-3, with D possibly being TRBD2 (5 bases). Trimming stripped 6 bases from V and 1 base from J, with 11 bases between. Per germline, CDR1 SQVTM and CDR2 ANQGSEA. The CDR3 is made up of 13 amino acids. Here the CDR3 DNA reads TGCAGCGTCGACGTCGGGGGCACAGATACGCAGTATTTT. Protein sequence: CSVDVGGTDTQYF.

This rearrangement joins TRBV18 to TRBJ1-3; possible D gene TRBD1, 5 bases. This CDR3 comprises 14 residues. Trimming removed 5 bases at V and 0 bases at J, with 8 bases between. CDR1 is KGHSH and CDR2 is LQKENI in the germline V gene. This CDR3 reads CASSRQSSGNTIYF. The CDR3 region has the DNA TGTGCCAGCTCAAGACAGAGCTCTGGAAACACCATATATTTT. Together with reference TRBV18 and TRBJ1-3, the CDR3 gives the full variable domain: NAGVMQNPRHLVRRRGQEARLRCSPMKGHSHVYWYRQLPEEGLKFMVYLQKENIIDESGMPKERFSAEFPKEGPSILRIQQVVRGDSAAYFCASSRQSSGNTIYFGEGSWLTVV.

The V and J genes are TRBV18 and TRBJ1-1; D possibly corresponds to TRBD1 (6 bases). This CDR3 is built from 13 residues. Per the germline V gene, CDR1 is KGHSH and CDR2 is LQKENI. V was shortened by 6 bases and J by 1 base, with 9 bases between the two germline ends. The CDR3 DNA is TGTGCCAGCTCTCGGGGGGCGAACACTGAAGCTTTCTTT. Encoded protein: CASSRGANTEAFF.

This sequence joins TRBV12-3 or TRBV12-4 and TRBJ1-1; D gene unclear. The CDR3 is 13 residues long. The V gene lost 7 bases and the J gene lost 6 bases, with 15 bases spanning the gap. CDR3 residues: CASIPWVGAEAFF. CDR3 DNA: TGTGCCAGCATTCCCTGGGTGGGCGCTGAAGCTTTCTTT.

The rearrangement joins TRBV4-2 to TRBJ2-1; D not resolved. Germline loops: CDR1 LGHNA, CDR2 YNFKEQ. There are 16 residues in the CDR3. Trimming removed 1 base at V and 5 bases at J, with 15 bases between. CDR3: CASSQVRQVANNEQFF. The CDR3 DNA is TGTGCCAGCAGCCAAGTCAGGCAGGTTGCCAACAATGAGCAGTTCTTC.

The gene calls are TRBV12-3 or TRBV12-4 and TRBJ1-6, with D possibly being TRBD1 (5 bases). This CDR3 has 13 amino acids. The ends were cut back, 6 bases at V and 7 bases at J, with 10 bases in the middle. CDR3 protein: CASSLKGNSPLHF. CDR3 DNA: TGTGCCAGCAGCCTTAAGGGGAATTCACCCCTCCACTTT.